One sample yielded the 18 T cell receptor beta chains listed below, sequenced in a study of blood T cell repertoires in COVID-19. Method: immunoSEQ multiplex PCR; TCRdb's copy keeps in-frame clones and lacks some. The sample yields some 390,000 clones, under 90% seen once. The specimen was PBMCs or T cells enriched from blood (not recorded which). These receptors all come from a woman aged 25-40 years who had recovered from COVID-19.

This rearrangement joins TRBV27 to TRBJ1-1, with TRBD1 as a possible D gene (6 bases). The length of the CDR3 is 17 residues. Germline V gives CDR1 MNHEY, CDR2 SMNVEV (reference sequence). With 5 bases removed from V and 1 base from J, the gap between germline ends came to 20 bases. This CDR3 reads CASSALRGASANTEAFF. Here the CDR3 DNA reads TGTGCCAGCAGTGCGCTCAGGGGCGCGTCGGCGAACACTGAAGCTTTCTTT.

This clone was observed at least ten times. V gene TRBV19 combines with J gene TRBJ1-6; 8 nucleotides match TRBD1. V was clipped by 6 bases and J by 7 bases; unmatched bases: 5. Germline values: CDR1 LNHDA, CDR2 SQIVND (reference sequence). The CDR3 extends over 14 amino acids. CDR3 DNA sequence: TGTGCCAGTAGCTCGGGACAGGAAAATTCACCCCTCCACTTT. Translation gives CASSSGQENSPLHF.

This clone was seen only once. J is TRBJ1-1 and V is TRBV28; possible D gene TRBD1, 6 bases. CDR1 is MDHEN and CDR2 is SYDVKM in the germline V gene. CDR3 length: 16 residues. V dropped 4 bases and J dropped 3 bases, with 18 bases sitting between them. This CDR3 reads CASSSILQGFDTEAFF. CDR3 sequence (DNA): TGTGCCAGCAGTTCGATCCTACAGGGTTTTGACACTGAAGCTTTCTTT.

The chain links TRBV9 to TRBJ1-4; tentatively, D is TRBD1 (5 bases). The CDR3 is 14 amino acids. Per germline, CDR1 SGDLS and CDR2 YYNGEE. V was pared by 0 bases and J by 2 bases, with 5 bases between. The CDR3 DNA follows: TGTGCCAGCAGCGTAGCAGGGACTAATGAAAAACTGTTTTTT. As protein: CASSVAGTNEKLFF.

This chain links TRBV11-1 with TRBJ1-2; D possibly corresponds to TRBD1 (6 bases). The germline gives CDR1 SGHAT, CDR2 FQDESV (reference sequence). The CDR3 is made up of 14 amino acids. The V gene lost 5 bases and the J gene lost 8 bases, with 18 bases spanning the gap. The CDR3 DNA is TGTGCCAGCAGCATGACAGGAGATTATGTGGGCTACACCTTC. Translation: CASSMTGDYVGYTF.

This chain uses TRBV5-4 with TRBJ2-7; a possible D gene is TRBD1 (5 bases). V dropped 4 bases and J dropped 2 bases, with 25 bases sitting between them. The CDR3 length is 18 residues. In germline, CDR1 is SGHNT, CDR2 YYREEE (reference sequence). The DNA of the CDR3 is TGTGCCAGCAGCCCCGCCCCCTTTATGTGGGGCCTTACCTACGAGCAGTACTTC. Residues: CASSPAPFMWGLTYEQYF.

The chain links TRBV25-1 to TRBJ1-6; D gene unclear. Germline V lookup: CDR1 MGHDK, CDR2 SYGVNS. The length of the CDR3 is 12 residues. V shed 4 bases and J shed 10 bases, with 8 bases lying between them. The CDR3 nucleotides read TGTGCCAGCAGTGGCGATGAGTCACCCCTCCACTTT. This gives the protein CASSGDESPLHF.

CDR3 nucleotides: TGTGCCAGCAGCCAGGGACAGGGGGGGCCTGAAGCTTTCTTT. Protein: CASSQGQGGPEAFF. The genes are TRBV3-1 (or the pseudogene TRBV3-2) and TRBJ1-1; 11 bases align to TRBD1. Germline V lookup: CDR1 LGHDT, CDR2 YNNKEL (reference sequence). The CDR3 has 14 residues. V was clipped by 3 bases and J by 6 bases; unmatched bases: 3.

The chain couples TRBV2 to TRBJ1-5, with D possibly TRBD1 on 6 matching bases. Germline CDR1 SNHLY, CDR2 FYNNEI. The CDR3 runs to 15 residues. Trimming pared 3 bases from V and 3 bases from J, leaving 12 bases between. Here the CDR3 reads CASSEKGVSNQPQHF. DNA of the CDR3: TGTGCCAGCAGTGAGAAGGGGGTATCCAATCAGCCCCAGCATTTT.

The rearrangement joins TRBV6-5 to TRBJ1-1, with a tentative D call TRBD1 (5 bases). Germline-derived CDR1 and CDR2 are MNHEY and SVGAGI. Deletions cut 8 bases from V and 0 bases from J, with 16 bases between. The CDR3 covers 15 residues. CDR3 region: CASGNRGTVNTEAFF. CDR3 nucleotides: TGTGCCAGCGGAAATAGGGGCACAGTGAACACTGAAGCTTTCTTT.

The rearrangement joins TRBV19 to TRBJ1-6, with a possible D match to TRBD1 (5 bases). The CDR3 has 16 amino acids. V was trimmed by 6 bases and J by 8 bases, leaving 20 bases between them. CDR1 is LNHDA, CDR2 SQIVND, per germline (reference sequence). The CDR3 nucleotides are TGTGCCAGTAGAAAGAAGGGACTACCATTAGATTCACCCCTCCACTTT. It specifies CASRKKGLPLDSPLHF.

The CDR3: CASSHRGSGANVLTF. The CDR3 bases are TGTGCCAGCAGCCACAGGGGATCTGGGGCCAACGTCCTGACTTTC. The chain recombines TRBV3-1 (or the pseudogene TRBV3-2) with TRBJ2-6; D is possibly TRBD1 (6 bases). Looked up from germline, CDR1 is LGHDT and CDR2 is YNNKEL (reference sequence). The CDR3 has 15 residues. V was cut by 3 bases and J by 1 base, with 7 bases left in between.

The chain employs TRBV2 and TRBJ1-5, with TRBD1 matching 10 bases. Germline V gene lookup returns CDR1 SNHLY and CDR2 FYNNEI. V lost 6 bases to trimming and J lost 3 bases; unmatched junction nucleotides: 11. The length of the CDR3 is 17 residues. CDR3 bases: TGTGCCAGCAGCGAATCGATCGGGACAGGGGTCAATCAGCCCCAGCATTTT. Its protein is CASSESIGTGVNQPQHF.

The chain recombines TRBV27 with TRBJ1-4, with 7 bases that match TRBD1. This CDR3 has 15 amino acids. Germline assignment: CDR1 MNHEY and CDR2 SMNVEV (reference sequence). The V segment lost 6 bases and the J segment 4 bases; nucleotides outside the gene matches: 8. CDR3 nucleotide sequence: TGTGCCAGCAGATCTTGGGCAGGGGGTAATGAAAAACTGTTTTTT. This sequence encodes CASRSWAGGNEKLFF.

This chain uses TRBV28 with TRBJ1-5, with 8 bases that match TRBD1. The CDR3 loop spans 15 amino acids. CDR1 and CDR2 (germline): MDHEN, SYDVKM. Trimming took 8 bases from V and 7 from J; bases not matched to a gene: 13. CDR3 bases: TGTGCCAGCTCGGGAGCGACAGGGGACAGGCAGCCCCAGCATTTT. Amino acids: CASSGATGDRQPQHF.

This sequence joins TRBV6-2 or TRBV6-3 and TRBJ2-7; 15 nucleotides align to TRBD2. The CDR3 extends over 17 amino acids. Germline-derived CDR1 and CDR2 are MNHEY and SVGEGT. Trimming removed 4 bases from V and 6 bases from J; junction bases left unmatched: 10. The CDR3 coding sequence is TGTGCCAGCAGTTCCGGGACTAGCGGGAGGATCCGTCTCGAGCAGTACTTC. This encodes CASSSGTSGRIRLEQYF.

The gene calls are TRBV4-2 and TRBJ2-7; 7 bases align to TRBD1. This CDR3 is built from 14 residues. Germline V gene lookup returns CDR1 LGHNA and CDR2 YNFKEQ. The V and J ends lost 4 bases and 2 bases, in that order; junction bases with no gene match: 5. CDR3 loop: CASSRGQNPYEQYF. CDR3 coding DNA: TGTGCCAGCAGCCGGGGACAGAATCCCTACGAGCAGTACTTC.

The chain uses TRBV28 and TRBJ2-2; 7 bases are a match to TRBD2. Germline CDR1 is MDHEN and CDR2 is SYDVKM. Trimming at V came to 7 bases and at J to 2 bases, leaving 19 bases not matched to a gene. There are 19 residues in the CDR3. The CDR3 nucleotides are TGTGCCAGCACCCCACGGGAACGGGACTACCGCCTCAACACCGGGGAGCTGTTTTTT. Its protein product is CASTPRERDYRLNTGELFF.